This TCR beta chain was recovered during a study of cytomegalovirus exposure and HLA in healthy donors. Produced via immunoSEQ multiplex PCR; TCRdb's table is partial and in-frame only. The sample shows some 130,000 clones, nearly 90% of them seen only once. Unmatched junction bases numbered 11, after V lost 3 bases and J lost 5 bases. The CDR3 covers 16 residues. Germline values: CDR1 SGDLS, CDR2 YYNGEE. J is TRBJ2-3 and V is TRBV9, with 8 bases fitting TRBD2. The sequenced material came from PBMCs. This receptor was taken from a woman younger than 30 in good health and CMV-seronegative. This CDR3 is CASSAWYGGAVDTQYF. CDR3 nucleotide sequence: TGTGCCAGCAGCGCATGGTACGGGGGGGCCGTAGATACGCAGTATTTT.